This TCR beta chain was identified in a study of early T cells in non-severe SARS-CoV-2 infection. The wider study: From unsorted whole blood, bulk RNA was sequenced, and the chains remained unpaired.

This clonotype was seen at least ten times. TCRdb reprocessed the 5' RACE reads via MiXCR and lists one record per CDR3 protein. The sample has about 56,000 distinct CDR3 sequences, around 16% seen once; the top ten hold over 4%. The CDR3 has 15 amino acids. The V segment lost 5 bases and the J segment 6 bases; nucleotides outside the gene matches: 9. The germline gives CDR1 MRHNA, CDR2 SNTAGT. V is TRBV6-4 and J is TRBJ2-1, with 8 nucleotides matching TRBD1. The source is an adult who was a healthcare worker with PCR-confirmed SARS-CoV-2 infection or an uninfected control (not recorded which). Specimen: whole blood, collected at baseline. Here the CDR3 DNA reads TGTGCCAGCAGTTCAGGGGGACAGGCCCTCAATGAGCAGTTCTTC. It translates to CASSSGGQALNEQFF.